Below are 23 T cell receptor beta chains sequenced from a single sample in a study of blood T cell repertoires in COVID-19. Assay: immunoSEQ multiplex PCR; the TCRdb copy retains only in-frame clones and omits some. The data contain hundreds of thousands of clones, around 86% of them singletons. The sequencing input was peripheral blood. Every receptor here comes from a man between 70 and 80 years old with acute or convalescent COVID-19.

The V call is TRBV28, the J call TRBJ2-7; possibly TRBD2 for D (9 bases). Germline CDR1 MDHEN, CDR2 SYDVKM. The CDR3 loop spans 17 amino acids. V was cut by 4 bases and J by 2 bases, with 21 bases left in between. DNA of the CDR3: TGTGCCAGCAGTTCCGCGGGGGGGCAGGGGGCCACCTACGAGCAGTACTTC. This encodes CASSSAGGQGATYEQYF.

This clone was counted between two and nine times. The genes are TRBV7-2 and TRBJ2-7; D perhaps matches TRBD2 (5 bases). This CDR3 comprises 13 residues. Germline CDR1 and CDR2: SGHTA and FQGNSA. Trimming took 3 bases from V and 7 from J, leaving 13 bases between them. The CDR3 DNA is TGTGCCAGCAGCTTGATGTTCGCGGGTGAGCAGTACTTC. This codes for CASSLMFAGEQYF.

V and J are TRBV20-1 and TRBJ1-1; possibly TRBD1 for D (6 bases). The CDR3 runs 11 residues. Germline CDR1 and CDR2: DFQATT and SNEGSKA (reference sequence). Trimming pared 3 bases from V and 8 bases from J, leaving 10 bases between. CDR3 loop: CSARPDREAFF. Here the CDR3 DNA reads TGCAGTGCTAGGCCTGACAGGGAAGCTTTCTTT.

The chain combines TRBV3-1 (or the pseudogene TRBV3-2) with TRBJ2-1, with 8 bases identical to TRBD2. Germline trimming cut 5 bases from V and 9 bases from J; bases unmatched to any gene: 6. The CDR3 extends over 13 amino acids. Germline V lookup: CDR1 LGHDT, CDR2 YNNKEL (reference sequence). The CDR3 region has the DNA TGTGCCAGCAGCGGAGCGGGAGTGGGTGAGCAGTTCTTC. It translates to CASSGAGVGEQFF.

This clone was seen only once. This rearrangement joins TRBV28 to TRBJ2-7, with 7 bases fitting TRBD1. Germline V gene sequence: CDR1 MDHEN, CDR2 SYDVKM. The CDR3 totals 13 residues. With V trimmed by 7 bases and J by 4 bases, 7 bases remained unmatched. CDR3 loop: CASTGQRPYEQYF. CDR3 DNA: TGTGCCAGCACGGGACAGAGGCCTTACGAGCAGTACTTC.

The genes are TRBV19 and TRBJ1-1; D is ambiguous. The V and J ends lost 3 bases and 2 bases respectively, with 10 bases between them. This CDR3 comprises 14 residues. The germline CDR1 and CDR2 sequences are LNHDA and SQIVND (reference sequence). Written as DNA, the CDR3 is TGTGCCAGTAGTATGCGGGAAGGTAACACTGAAGCTTTCTTT. The encoded protein is CASSMREGNTEAFF.

This clone turned up a few times. The rearrangement uses TRBV11-2 and TRBJ2-1; TRBD2 agrees at 12 bases. This CDR3 has 16 residues. The J segment lost 7 bases and the V segment lost 0 bases, leaving 4 bases of the junction unmatched. CDR1 is SGHAT, CDR2 FQNNGV, per germline. CDR3 amino acids: CASSLELAGGRNEQFF. DNA for the CDR3: TGTGCCAGCAGCTTAGAGCTAGCGGGAGGGCGGAATGAGCAGTTCTTC.

The V call is TRBV5-6, the J call TRBJ2-5; tentative D call: TRBD1 (6 bases). Trimming took off 0 bases at V and 5 bases at J, with 11 bases between the two ends. The CDR3 runs to 14 residues. Germline values: CDR1 SGHDT, CDR2 YYEEEE. The CDR3 is CASSLGGGRETQYF. The CDR3 DNA sequence: TGTGCCAGCAGCTTGGGAGGGGGTCGTGAGACCCAGTACTTC.

The chain joins TRBV30 to TRBJ2-5; 9 positions match TRBD2. The trim removed 2 bases at V and 6 bases at J, leaving 4 bases unmatched. This CDR3 has 13 amino acids. CDR1 is GTSNPN, CDR2 SVGIG, per germline (reference sequence). The CDR3 sequence is CAWSHSGGKTQYF. DNA of the CDR3: TGTGCCTGGAGTCATAGCGGGGGTAAGACCCAGTACTTC.

The V call is TRBV19, the J call TRBJ1-2, with D hard to call. CDR1 is LNHDA and CDR2 is SQIVND in the germline V gene (reference sequence). This CDR3 is built from 13 residues. Trimming shortened V by 7 bases and J by 6 bases, and 15 bases separated the two germline ends. The CDR3 DNA is TGTGCCAGTACCCCCCCGGGATCGAATGGCTACACCTTC. It yields the protein CASTPPGSNGYTF. The full variable domain, its missing parts supplied by reference TRBV19 and TRBJ1-2, is DGGITQSPKYLFRKEGQNVTLSCEQNLNHDAMYWYRQDPGQGLRLIYYSQIVNDFQKGDIAEGYSVSREKKESFPLTVTSAQKNPTAFYLCASTPPGSNGYTFGSGTRLTVV.

V gene TRBV7-2 combines with J gene TRBJ2-7, with TRBD1 identical over 10 bases. Germline-derived CDR1 and CDR2 are SGHTA and FQGNSA. This CDR3 is built from 15 residues. V was pared by 5 bases and J by 4 bases, with 8 bases of the junction left unmatched. The CDR3 region has the DNA TGTGCCAGCAGCCCCAGGACAGGGGGGGGGTACGAGCAGTACTTC. Its translation is CASSPRTGGGYEQYF. The full variable domain, rest sourced from reference TRBV7-2 and TRBJ2-7, is GAGVSQSPSNKVTEKGKDVELRCDPISGHTALYWYRQSLGQGLEFLIYFQGNSAPDKSGLPSDRFSAERTGGSVSTLTIQRTQQEDSAVYLCASSPRTGGGYEQYFGPGTRLTVT.

This chain joins TRBV4-3 and TRBJ1-2; D call uncertain. Germline V gene sequence: CDR1 LGHNA, CDR2 YSLEER. The CDR3 contains 17 residues. Trimming took off 0 bases at V and 0 bases at J, with 14 bases between the two ends. The CDR3 DNA sequence: TGCGCCAGCAGCCAAGATTCCGGGGTGACGGCTAACTATGGCTACACCTTC. Its translation is CASSQDSGVTANYGYTF.

The chain couples TRBV15 to TRBJ2-5; 10 nucleotides agree with TRBD1. This CDR3 spans 16 amino acids. The junction had 8 bases not matched to a gene; V was cut back by 4 bases and J by 3 bases. CDR1 is LNHNV, CDR2 YYDKDF, per germline (reference sequence). The CDR3 here is CATSTPSGTGEETQYF. The CDR3 DNA sequence: TGTGCCACCAGCACTCCTTCCGGGACAGGGGAAGAGACCCAGTACTTC. Full variable domain (remainder filled in from reference TRBV15 and TRBJ2-5): DAMVIQNPRYQVTQFGKPVTLSCSQTLNHNVMYWYQQKSSQAPKLLFHYYDKDFNNEADTPDNFQSRRPNTSFCFLDIRSPGLGDTAMYLCATSTPSGTGEETQYFGPGTRLLVL.

The gene calls are TRBV6-2 or TRBV6-3 and TRBJ1-1, with D perhaps TRBD1 (5 bases). This CDR3 has 14 amino acids. Germline assignment: CDR1 MNHEY and CDR2 SVGEGT. Trimming took off 2 bases at V and 2 bases at J, with 9 bases between the two ends. CDR3 nucleotides: TGTGCCAGCAGTTACCCAGGGCTTAACACTGAAGCTTTCTTT. Amino acids: CASSYPGLNTEAFF.

The V gene is TRBV4-1, the J gene TRBJ1-5; D gene ambiguous. Germline CDR1 and CDR2: MGHRA and YSYEKL. V was clipped by 3 bases and J by 7 bases, with 10 bases between them. This CDR3 is built from 13 residues. In DNA form, the CDR3 reads TGCGCCAGCAGCCAGGCTGTAAACCAGCCCCAGCATTTT. This codes for CASSQAVNQPQHF.

The chain combines TRBV4-3 with TRBJ2-3; TRBD2 matches at 12 bases. Trimming at V came to 1 base and at J to 4 bases, leaving 0 bases not matched to a gene. CDR1 is LGHNA, CDR2 YSLEER, per germline. The CDR3 is 15 residues long. CDR3 in DNA: TGCGCCAGCAGCCAAGGACTAGCGGGGGCAGATACGCAGTATTTT. Protein product: CASSQGLAGADTQYF.

CDR3 bases: TGTGCCAGCAGCTTCGGGACAGGCTCCTACGAGCAGTACTTC. It yields the protein CASSFGTGSYEQYF. V and J are TRBV7-8 and TRBJ2-7, with 8 bases lining up with TRBD1. The CDR3 consists of 14 residues. Germline CDR1 reads SGHVS; CDR2 reads FQNEAQ. Losses at the gene ends were 3 bases for V and 0 bases for J; bases not matched to a gene: 1.

This chain uses TRBV6-2 or TRBV6-3 with TRBJ2-7; 8 bases align to TRBD2. V lost 7 bases to trimming and J lost 4 bases; unmatched junction nucleotides: 9. The CDR3 sequence is 14 residues long. Germline-derived CDR1 and CDR2 are MNHEY and SVGEGT. The CDR3 is CASTPTSVWYEQYF. The CDR3, as DNA: TGTGCCAGCACCCCGACTAGCGTGTGGTACGAGCAGTACTTC.

About this clone: The junction and the germline gene differ at one end; a read error may be behind it. This sequence joins TRBV28 and TRBJ2-7, with D tentatively TRBD2 (6 bases). This CDR3 is built from 12 residues. The germline gives CDR1 MDHEN, CDR2 SYDVKM. This chain's CDR3 is CASGVFKDGGDF. CDR3 in DNA: TGTGCCAGCGGGGTATTCAAGGACGGGGGAGACTTC. The variable domain in full, completed from reference TRBV28 and TRBJ2-7, reads DVKVTQSSRYLVKRTGEKVFLECVQDMDHENMFWYRQDPGLGLRLIYFSYDVKMKEKGDIPEGYSVSREKKERFSLILESASTNQTSMYLCASGVFKDGGDFGPGTRLTVT.

CDR3 region: CASSSSVETQYF. In DNA form, the CDR3 reads TGTGCCAGCAGCTCCTCCGTGGAGACCCAGTACTTC. V is TRBV11-2 and J is TRBJ2-5; no definite D call. Trimming stripped 4 bases from V and 5 bases from J, with 8 bases between. The CDR3 is 12 residues long. Germline-derived CDR1 and CDR2 are SGHAT and FQNNGV.

This clone was recorded once. CDR3 in amino acids: CATSREQGVQPQHF. The CDR3 bases are TGTGCCACCAGCAGAGAACAGGGGGTTCAGCCCCAGCATTTT. The rearrangement links TRBV15 to TRBJ1-5; the match to TRBD1 covers 8 bases. The CDR3 contains 14 residues. With V trimmed by 0 bases and J by 6 bases, 1 base remained unmatched. Germline lookup yields CDR1 LNHNV and CDR2 YYDKDF (reference sequence).

The chain combines TRBV20-1 with TRBJ2-1; D remains unclear. V lost 3 bases and J lost 1, with 10 bases in between. This CDR3 has 14 residues. Germline CDR1 reads DFQATT; CDR2 reads SNEGSKA (reference sequence). DNA for the CDR3: TGCAGTGCTAGTTTTGTGACTTCCTACAATGAGCAGTTCTTC. Its translation: CSASFVTSYNEQFF.

The chain joins TRBV24-1 to TRBJ2-5; TRBD2 agrees at 10 bases. V was pared by 1 base and J by 1 base, with 5 bases of the junction left unmatched. The CDR3 is 17 amino acids. Germline V CDR1 and CDR2: KGHDR, SFDVKD. This CDR3 reads CATSDFKREGRQETQYF. The CDR3, as DNA: TGTGCCACCAGTGATTTTAAGCGGGAGGGCCGCCAAGAGACCCAGTACTTC.